This paragraph covers one T cell receptor beta chain sequence. Its target is not known. This sample stems from a study of T-cell reconstitution after alpha-beta-depleted transplantation in children. Whole-study findings and limits: Diversity and T-cell counts at one year after transplant derived mostly from new T cells. Surviving recipient T cells and thymic progenitors produced the high day-60 TCRbeta diversity seen in some patients. By about two months after transplant, alpha-beta T cells reportedly arose from several hundred graft clones that had expanded.

TCRbeta library construction was performed incorporating unique molecular identifiers. TCRdb independently ran MiXCR on the PCR reads; one entry per CDR3 protein. This table holds approximately 110,000 distinct CDR3 sequences, 23% found once. This CDR3 spans 14 amino acids. Trimming took off 7 bases at V and 2 bases at J, with 12 bases between the two ends. The specimen comprised PBMCs, mostly from graft donor cells, sampled 180 days after TCRalphabeta/CD19-depleted stem cell transplant. The sequence derives from a male patient aged 2 to 10 who had a stem cell transplant for chronic granulomatous disease, so the T cells may come from the graft donor. The V call is TRBV12-3 or TRBV12-4, the J call TRBJ2-1, with no clear D. For the CDR3, the DNA is TGTGCCAGCATCCCCTATGGCCCCTACAATGAGCAGTTCTTC. Translation gives CASIPYGPYNEQFF.